One sample yielded the 17 T cell receptor beta chains listed below, sequenced in a study of T cells after yellow fever vaccination. TCRdb reanalysed the 5' RACE reads using MiXCR and keeps one entry per CDR3 protein. The data contain 230,000 or so distinct CDR3 sequences, 6.7% of them seen just once; the ten biggest clones take up 1.1%. Sequenced material: CD4+ T cells sorted from PBMCs, taken on the day of the yellow fever booster vaccination. The receptor source for this set is a man younger than 45 who received the YFV17D yellow fever vaccine.

This clonotype was seen only a few times. The chain combines TRBV18 with TRBJ2-1; D gene ambiguous. V was pared by 8 bases and J by 2 bases, with 10 bases between. Germline V gene sequence: CDR1 KGHSH, CDR2 LQKENI. CDR3 length equals 13 residues. The CDR3 sequence is CASTPSPYNEQFF. DNA of the CDR3: TGTGCCAGCACTCCAAGCCCCTACAATGAGCAGTTCTTC. Using reference TRBV18 and TRBJ2-1 for the parts outside the CDR3, the full variable domain is NAGVMQNPRHLVRRRGQEARLRCSPMKGHSHVYWYRQLPEEGLKFMVYLQKENIIDESGMPKERFSAEFPKEGPSILRIQQVVRGDSAAYFCASTPSPYNEQFFGPGTRLTVL.

This clonotype was seen just once. The J gene is TRBJ2-3, the V gene TRBV20-1; TRBD2 might be the D (5 bases). The V gene's germline CDR1 is DFQATT and CDR2 SNEGSKA (reference sequence). The CDR3 has 14 amino acids. The germline V and J ends were trimmed by 5 bases and 0 bases, with 12 bases remaining between them. CDR3 sequence reads: CSALTGESTDTQYF. Here the CDR3 DNA reads TGCAGTGCTCTTACCGGGGAGAGCACAGATACGCAGTATTTT.

Comment on this clonotype: A much more abundant neighbour one base away suggests this may be a read error. This chain connects TRBV27 to TRBJ1-2; D is uncertain. Germline V gene data show CDR1 as MNHEY and CDR2 as SMNVEV (reference sequence). The CDR3 sequence is 14 residues long. The DNA for the CDR3 is TGTGCCAGCAGGCGAAGAGGACCTAACTGTGGCTACACCTTC. Encoded protein: CASRRRGPNCGYTF.

This clonotype was found many times. V gene TRBV7-9 combines with J gene TRBJ2-5; D is unresolved. The CDR3 runs 11 residues. Per germline, CDR1 SEHNR and CDR2 FQNEAQ (reference sequence). V lost 5 bases to trimming and J lost 4 bases, with 5 bases between them. As DNA, the CDR3 is TGTGCCAGCAGCGCTAGAGAGACCCAGTACTTC. This codes for CASSARETQYF.

This chain joins TRBV5-4 and TRBJ2-2; 8 bases fit TRBD1. V was pared by 4 bases and J by 6 bases, with 5 bases of the junction left unmatched. This CDR3 contains 14 residues. Germline CDR1 and CDR2: SGHNT and YYREEE (reference sequence). The CDR3, as DNA: TGTGCCAGCAGCCCAGGACAGGGAGCCGGGGAGCTGTTTTTT. Its protein is CASSPGQGAGELFF.

This clonotype has at least ten counts. The chain has TRBV5-1 and TRBJ2-3; 10 nucleotides align to TRBD2. The CDR3 spans 17 residues. V shed 0 bases and J 1 base; nucleotides not matched to a gene: 5. CDR1 and CDR2 (germline): SGHRS, YFSETQ. The CDR3 reads CASSLAALAGGTDTQYF. The CDR3 DNA reads as TGCGCCAGCAGCTTGGCTGCTCTAGCGGGGGGCACAGATACGCAGTATTTT.

This clonotype was picked up many times. The V and J genes are TRBV5-1 and TRBJ2-7, with 9 bases that match TRBD2. The CDR3 has 15 amino acids. In germline, CDR1 is SGHRS, CDR2 YFSETQ. Trimming removed 1 base from V and 2 bases from J; junction bases left unmatched: 4. This CDR3 reads CASSLLAGETYEQYF. The CDR3 DNA follows: TGCGCCAGCAGCTTGTTAGCGGGAGAGACCTACGAGCAGTACTTC.

This clonotype was counted between two and nine times. V and J are TRBV18 and TRBJ2-3; D uncertain. Germline CDR1 is KGHSH and CDR2 is LQKENI. Between the trimmed V and J ends, which lost 4 bases and 6 bases, there was a span of 11 bases. The CDR3 length is 13 residues. CDR3 nucleotide sequence: TGTGCCAGCTCACACGCCCACGCGGATACGCAGTATTTT. It encodes CASSHAHADTQYF.

This clonotype was observed many times. The chain employs TRBV27 and TRBJ2-2; D is unresolved. Trimming removed 1 base from V and 3 bases from J, with 12 bases in between. Germline lookup yields CDR1 MNHEY and CDR2 SMNVEV (reference sequence). The CDR3 covers 16 residues. In DNA form, the CDR3 reads TGTGCCAGCAGTTTATTGACGCCCGAGGACACCGGGGAGCTGTTTTTT. Residues: CASSLLTPEDTGELFF.

The chain uses TRBV4-3 and TRBJ2-7, with 8 bases fitting TRBD2. The germline V gene encodes CDR1 LGHNA and CDR2 YSLEER. The CDR3 spans 14 residues. V shed 3 bases, J shed 2 bases, and the junction held 3 bases outside the gene matches. The CDR3: CASSQPAGAYEQYF. CDR3 bases: TGCGCCAGCAGCCAGCCAGCGGGAGCCTACGAGCAGTACTTC.

In its sample, this clonotype was seen many times. V gene TRBV12-3 or TRBV12-4 combines with J gene TRBJ1-1, with D maybe TRBD1 (5 bases). The CDR3 runs to 17 residues. V dropped 1 base and J dropped 1 base, with 16 bases sitting between them. CDR3 protein: CASSLGEGLRGNTEAFF. CDR3 sequence (DNA): TGTGCCAGCAGTTTAGGGGAGGGGCTCAGAGGGAACACTGAAGCTTTCTTT.

This clonotype came up a few times. The chain recombines TRBV10-3 with TRBJ1-1; D gene ambiguous. CDR1 is ENHRY and CDR2 is SYGVKD in the germline V gene. The CDR3 extends over 15 amino acids. Trimming took off 4 bases at V and 4 bases at J, with 16 bases between the two ends. The CDR3 coding sequence is TGTGCCATCAGTGTCGGTGAGGGTCGGGGCACTGAAGCTTTCTTT. Protein product: CAISVGEGRGTEAFF.

The chain links TRBV20-1 to TRBJ2-7; TRBD2 agrees at 16 bases. The CDR3 totals 14 residues. The germline V gene has CDR1 DFQATT and CDR2 SNEGSKA (reference sequence). V gave up 3 bases and J gave up 4 bases; unmatched junction bases: 0. The CDR3 here is CSARGLAGGYEQYF. Here the CDR3 DNA reads TGCAGTGCTAGGGGACTAGCGGGAGGGTACGAGCAGTACTTC.

This clonotype has just a few counts. The genes are TRBV4-1 and TRBJ2-7, with 10 nucleotides matching TRBD1. Germline-derived CDR1 and CDR2 are MGHRA and YSYEKL. The CDR3 covers 14 residues. Germline trimming cut 4 bases from V and 2 bases from J; bases unmatched to any gene: 2. The CDR3 reads CASSRTGGTYEQYF. CDR3 sequence (DNA): TGCGCCAGCAGCCGGACAGGGGGAACCTACGAGCAGTACTTC.

The V call is TRBV20-1, the J call TRBJ2-3; TRBD1 matches 9 bases. Germline CDR1 and CDR2: DFQATT and SNEGSKA (reference sequence). The CDR3 is made up of 14 amino acids. Unmatched junction bases numbered 11, after V lost 5 bases and J lost 8 bases. CDR3 sequence (DNA): TGCAGTGCTCCGAGGGACAGGGTGGGGGGTACGCAGTATTTT. Encoded protein: CSAPRDRVGGTQYF.

The gene calls are TRBV20-1 and TRBJ2-1; 9 positions match TRBD2. The CDR3 has 16 amino acids. Per the germline V gene, CDR1 is DFQATT and CDR2 is SNEGSKA (reference sequence). V trimming: 3 bases; J trimming: 2 bases; junction bases outside the gene matches: 8. DNA of the CDR3: TGCAGTGCTAGGGGCCGGGCGGGAGGGCCCTACAATGAGCAGTTCTTC. Protein: CSARGRAGGPYNEQFF.

About this clonotype itself: The junction does not match germline at one end; this may be a read error. The genes are TRBV4-3 and TRBJ2-1; D is ambiguous. The CDR3 spans 13 residues. Looked up from germline, CDR1 is LGHNA and CDR2 is YSLEER. The CDR3 coding sequence is TGCGCCAGCAGCCAAGATTTCGCGCGTGAGCAGTCCTTC. It is translated as CASSQDFAREQSF.